The entry that follows covers one T cell receptor (beta chain) sequence. Its antigen is not identified. These data are taken from a study of shared clonotypes between healthy human individuals. As for the study in general: With ages of 18 to 49, the donors were a couple of women and a few men. Study outcomes and limitations: Researchers found naive subsets generally carried larger estimated richness than memory subsets.

Sequenced by immunoSEQ multiplex PCR; TCRdb stores in-frame clones only, minus some. This table holds around 510,000 clones, around 96% found once. The donors were all Caucasian adults (living in Nashville, Tennessee). The sample consisted of naive CD4+ T cells sorted from blood. Subset: CD45RA+ positively selected. This sequence originates from a young woman in good health.

CDR3 nucleotide sequence: TGTGCCAGCAGCCCCCAGGGGGCCAACACCGGGGAGCTGTTTTTT. Protein product: CASSPQGANTGELFF. V gene TRBV7-8 combines with J gene TRBJ2-2, with 8 bases matching TRBD1. Germline-derived CDR1 and CDR2 are SGHVS and FQNEAQ. J was trimmed by 2 bases and V by 5 bases; bases with no gene match: 4. This CDR3 has 15 amino acids. Full variable domain (rest looked up from reference TRBV7-8 and TRBJ2-2): GAGVSQSPRYKVAKRGQDVALRCDPISGHVSLFWYQQALGQGPEFLTYFQNEAQLDKSGLPSDRFFAERPEGSVSTLKIQRTQQEDSAVYLCASSPQGANTGELFFGEGSRLTVL.